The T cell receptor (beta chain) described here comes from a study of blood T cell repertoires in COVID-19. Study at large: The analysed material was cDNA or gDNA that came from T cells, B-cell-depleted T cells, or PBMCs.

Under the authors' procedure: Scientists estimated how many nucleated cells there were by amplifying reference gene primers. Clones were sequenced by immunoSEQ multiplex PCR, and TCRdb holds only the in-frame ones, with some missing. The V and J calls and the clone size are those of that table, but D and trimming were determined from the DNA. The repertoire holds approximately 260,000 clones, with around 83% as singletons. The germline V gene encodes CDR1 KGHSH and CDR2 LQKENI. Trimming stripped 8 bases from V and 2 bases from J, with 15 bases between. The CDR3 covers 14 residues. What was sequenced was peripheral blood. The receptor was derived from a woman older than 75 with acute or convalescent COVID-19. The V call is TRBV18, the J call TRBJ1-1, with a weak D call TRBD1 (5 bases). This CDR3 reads CASERGAENTEAFF. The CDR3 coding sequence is TGTGCCAGCGAGCGCGGGGCTGAAAACACTGAAGCTTTCTTT.